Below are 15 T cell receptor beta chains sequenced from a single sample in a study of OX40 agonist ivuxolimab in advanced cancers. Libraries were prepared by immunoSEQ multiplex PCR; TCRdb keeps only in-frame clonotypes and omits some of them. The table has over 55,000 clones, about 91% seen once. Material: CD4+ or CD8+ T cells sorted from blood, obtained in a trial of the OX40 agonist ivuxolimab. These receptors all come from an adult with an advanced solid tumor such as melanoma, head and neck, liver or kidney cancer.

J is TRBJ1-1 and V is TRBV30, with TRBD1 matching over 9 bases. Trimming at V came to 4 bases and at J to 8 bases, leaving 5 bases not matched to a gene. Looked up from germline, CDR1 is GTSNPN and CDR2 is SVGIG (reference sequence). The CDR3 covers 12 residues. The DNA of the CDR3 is TGTGCCTGGACCCTACAGGGGGCCGAAGCTTTCTTT. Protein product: CAWTLQGAEAFF.

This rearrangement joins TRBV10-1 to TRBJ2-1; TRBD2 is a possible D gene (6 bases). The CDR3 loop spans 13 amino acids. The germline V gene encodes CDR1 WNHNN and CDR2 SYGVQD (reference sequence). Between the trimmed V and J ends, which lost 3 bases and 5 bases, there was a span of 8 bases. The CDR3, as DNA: TGCGCCAGCAGTGATGCGGGGAACAATGAGCAGTTCTTC. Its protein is CASSDAGNNEQFF.

The CDR3: CASSKSNTTGEILNWPSYEQYF. The CDR3 nucleotides read TGTGCCAGCAGCAAATCTAATACTACAGGGGAGATCTTAAATTGGCCCTCCTACGAGCAGTACTTC. The chain uses TRBV21-1 and TRBJ2-7; the D call in the table, TRBD1, was not verified against the DNA. TRBV21-1 is given as a pseudogene. The CDR3 spans 22 residues.

CDR3 DNA: TGTGCCAGCACCGACGGGGGGGGGTCCTACAATGAGCAGTTCTTC. It yields the protein CASTDGGGSYNEQFF. The chain employs TRBV6-1 and TRBJ2-1, with 8 bases that match TRBD2. The CDR3 has 15 amino acids. J gave up 1 base and V 7 bases, and 6 bases lay outside the gene matches. The V gene's germline CDR1 is MNHNS and CDR2 SASEGT.

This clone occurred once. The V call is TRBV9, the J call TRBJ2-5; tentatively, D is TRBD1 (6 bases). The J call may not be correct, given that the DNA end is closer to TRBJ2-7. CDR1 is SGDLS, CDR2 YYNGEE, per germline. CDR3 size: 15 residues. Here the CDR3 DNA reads TGTGCCAGCAGCGTAGGGGGCCAGGGGTTCTACGAGCAGTACTTC. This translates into CASSVGGQGFYEQYF.

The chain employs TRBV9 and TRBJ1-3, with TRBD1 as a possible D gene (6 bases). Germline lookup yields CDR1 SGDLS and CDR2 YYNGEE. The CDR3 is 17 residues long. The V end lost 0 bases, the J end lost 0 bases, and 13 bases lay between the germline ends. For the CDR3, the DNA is TGTGCCAGCAGCGTAGGGACAGCAACCCTCTCTGGAAACACCATATATTTT. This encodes CASSVGTATLSGNTIYF.

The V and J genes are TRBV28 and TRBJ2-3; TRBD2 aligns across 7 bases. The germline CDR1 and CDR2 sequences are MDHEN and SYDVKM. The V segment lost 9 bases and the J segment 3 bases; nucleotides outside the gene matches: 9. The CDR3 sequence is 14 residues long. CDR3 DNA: TGTGCCAGTCAGGGAGGGCTGGGGACAGATACGCAGTATTTT. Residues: CASQGGLGTDTQYF. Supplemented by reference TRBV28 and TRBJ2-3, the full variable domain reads DVKVTQSSRYLVKRTGEKVFLECVQDMDHENMFWYRQDPGLGLRLIYFSYDVKMKEKGDIPEGYSVSREKKERFSLILESASTNQTSMYLCASQGGLGTDTQYFGPGTRLTVL.

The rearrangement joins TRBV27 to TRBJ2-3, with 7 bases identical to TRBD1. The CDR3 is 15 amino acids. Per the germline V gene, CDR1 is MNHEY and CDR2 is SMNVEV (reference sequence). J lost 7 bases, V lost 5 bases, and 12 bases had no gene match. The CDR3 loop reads CASSRQGEKINTQYF. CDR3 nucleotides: TGTGCCAGCAGTCGACAGGGAGAAAAAATAAATACGCAGTATTTT.

CDR3 loop: CASSLGNVRSIEQYF. As DNA, the CDR3 is TGTGCCAGCAGTTTAGGTAACGTACGATCCATCGAGCAGTACTTC. The V and J genes are TRBV5-4 and TRBJ2-7; no definite D call. CDR3 length: 15 amino acids. Trimming took off 5 bases at V and 6 bases at J, with 21 bases between the two ends. Germline V gene data show CDR1 as SGHNT and CDR2 as YYREEE (reference sequence).

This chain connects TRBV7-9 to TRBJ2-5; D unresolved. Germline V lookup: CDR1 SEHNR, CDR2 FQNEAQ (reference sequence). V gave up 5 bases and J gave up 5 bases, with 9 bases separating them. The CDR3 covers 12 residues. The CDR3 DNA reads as TGTGCCAGCAGCGAACCCTATGAGACCCAGTACTTC. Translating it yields CASSEPYETQYF. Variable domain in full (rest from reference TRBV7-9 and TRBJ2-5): DTGVSQNPRHKITKRGQNVTFRCDPISEHNRLYWYRQTLGQGPEFLTYFQNEAQLEKSRLLSDRFSAERPKGSFSTLEIQRTEQGDSAMYLCASSEPYETQYFGPGTRLLVL.

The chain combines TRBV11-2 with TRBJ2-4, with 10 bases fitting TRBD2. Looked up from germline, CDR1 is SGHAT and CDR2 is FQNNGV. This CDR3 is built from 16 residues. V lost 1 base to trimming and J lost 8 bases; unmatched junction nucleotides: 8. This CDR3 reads CASSLGLAGDGDIQYF. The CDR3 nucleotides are TGTGCCAGCAGCTTAGGCCTAGCGGGAGACGGTGACATTCAGTACTTC. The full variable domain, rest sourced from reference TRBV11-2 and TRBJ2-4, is EAGVAQSPRYKIIEKRQSVAFWCNPISGHATLYWYQQILGQGPKLLIQFQNNGVVDDSQLPKDRFSAERLKGVDSTLKIQPAKLEDSAVYLCASSLGLAGDGDIQYFGAGTRLSVL.

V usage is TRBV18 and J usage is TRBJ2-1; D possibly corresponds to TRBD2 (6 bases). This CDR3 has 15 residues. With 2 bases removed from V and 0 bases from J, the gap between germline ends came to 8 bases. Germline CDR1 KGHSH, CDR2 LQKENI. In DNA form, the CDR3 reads TGTGCCAGCTCACCAGGGCGGGGCTCCTACAATGAGCAGTTCTTC. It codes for CASSPGRGSYNEQFF.

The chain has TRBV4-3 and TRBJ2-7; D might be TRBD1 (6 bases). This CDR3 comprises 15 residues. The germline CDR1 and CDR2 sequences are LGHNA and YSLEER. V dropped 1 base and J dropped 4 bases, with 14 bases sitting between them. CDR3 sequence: CASSQGAQGWYEQYF. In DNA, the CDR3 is TGCGCCAGCAGCCAAGGGGCACAGGGATGGTACGAGCAGTACTTC.

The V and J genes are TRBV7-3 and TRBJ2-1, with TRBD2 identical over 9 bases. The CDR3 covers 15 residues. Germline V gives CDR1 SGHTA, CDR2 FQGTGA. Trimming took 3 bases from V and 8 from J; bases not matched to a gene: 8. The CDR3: CASSLGTSLRDEQFF. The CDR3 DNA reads TGTGCCAGCAGCTTGGGGACTAGCCTTAGGGATGAGCAGTTCTTC.

CDR3 bases: TGTGCCAGCAGCTTATTTCGACAGACCACAGATACGCAGTATTTT. Translating gives CASSLFRQTTDTQYF. The chain uses TRBV7-2 and TRBJ2-3; a possible D gene is TRBD1 (5 bases). V lost 2 bases and J 2 bases, leaving 11 bases between the germline ends. The CDR3 length is 15 residues. The germline gives CDR1 SGHTA, CDR2 FQGNSA. Filled out from reference TRBV7-2 and TRBJ2-3, the complete variable domain reads GAGVSQSPSNKVTEKGKDVELRCDPISGHTALYWYRQSLGQGLEFLIYFQGNSAPDKSGLPSDRFSAERTGGSVSTLTIQRTQQEDSAVYLCASSLFRQTTDTQYFGPGTRLTVL.